This T cell receptor (beta chain) appears in the sequencing data of a study of cytomegalovirus exposure and HLA in healthy donors. Study conclusions and caveats: TCR sequences were mostly rare, though some public TCRs occurred in many donors.

At collection, donors were nominally healthy, but unrecorded immune exposures were probable. CDR3 size: 13 residues. With 3 bases removed from V and 3 bases from J, the gap between germline ends came to 9 bases. Germline V gene lookup returns CDR1 WSHSY and CDR2 SAAADI. Comments on this clone: What it binds is not known.

The PCR was carried out with 60 Vbeta primers and 13 Jbeta primers. Here immunoSEQ multiplex PCR was the method, and the copy in TCRdb shows in-frame clones only, minus some. Among approximately 120,000 clones, roughly 77% were seen once, and the ten largest hold roughly 2%. The origin of this receptor is a young man in good health and CMV-seronegative. The sequencing input was PBMCs. V gene TRBV10-2 combines with J gene TRBJ2-7; maybe TRBD2 (5 bases). CDR3 nucleotides: TGCGCCAGCAGTGATGAGGGAGACTACGAGCAGTACTTC. It specifies CASSDEGDYEQYF.